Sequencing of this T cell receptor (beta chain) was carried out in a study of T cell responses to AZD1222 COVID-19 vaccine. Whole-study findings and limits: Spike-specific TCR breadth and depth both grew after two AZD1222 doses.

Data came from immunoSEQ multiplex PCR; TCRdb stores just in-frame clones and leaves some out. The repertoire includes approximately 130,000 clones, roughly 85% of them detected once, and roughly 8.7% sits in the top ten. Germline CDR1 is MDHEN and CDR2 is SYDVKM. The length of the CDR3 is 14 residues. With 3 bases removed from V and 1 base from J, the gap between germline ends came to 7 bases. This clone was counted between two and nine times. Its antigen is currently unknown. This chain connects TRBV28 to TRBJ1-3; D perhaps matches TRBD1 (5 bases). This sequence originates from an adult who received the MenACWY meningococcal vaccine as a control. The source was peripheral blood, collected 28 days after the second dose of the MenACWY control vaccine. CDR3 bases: TGTGCCAGCAGTTTGGAGGGGTCTGGAAACACCATATATTTT. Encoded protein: CASSLEGSGNTIYF.